The T cell receptor (beta chain) described here comes from a study of immune evolution from preneoplasia to lung adenocarcinoma. Turning to the study itself: HLA loss of heterozygosity: over 5.5% AIS, about 14% MIA, about 35% ADC, none AAH.

About this clone itself: No antigen is known for it. A read error may produce the germline difference seen at one junction end.

Whole-study results and caveats: From normal lung to invasive adenocarcinoma, top clone frequencies appeared to decrease.

Measured with immunoSEQ multiplex PCR; TCRdb has only the in-frame clones, and not every one. The profile shows around 6,200 clones, about 81% of them singletons. After pathologic assessment, macro-dissection selected premalignant or tumor cells for extraction. Material for sequencing was FFPE invasive lung adenocarcinoma tissue. This receptor was identified in a person aged 45-65 years with lung adenocarcinoma.

The chain's CDR3 is CAISEGSGAEVF. The CDR3 DNA reads TGTGCCATCAGTGAGGGCTCAGGGGCCGAGGTCTTC. V gene TRBV10-3 combines with J gene TRBJ2-7; tentative D call: TRBD1 (6 bases). The CDR3 covers 12 residues. Germline V gene data show CDR1 as ENHRY and CDR2 as SYGVKD.